The 18 T cell receptor beta chains listed next were all sequenced from one sample in a study of graft-versus-host responses after intestinal transplantation. Sequencing was performed with immunoSEQ multiplex PCR; in TCRdb, only in-frame clones are kept and a portion is missing. The sample lists about 23,000 clones; just under 45% were seen once. Plated together were around 200,000 CFSE-labeled responder cells and around 200,000 irradiated, violet-dye-labeled stimulator cells. The specimen was alloreactive CD8+ T cells from a mixed lymphocyte reaction culture, collected before transplantation. Subset in this sample: CFSE-low proliferating T cells sorted from roughly six-day pre-transplant mixed lymphocyte reaction (GvH or HvG direction). These TCRs come from a human patient who was an organ donor for intestinal transplantation.

This clone was observed a few times. The V gene is TRBV10-3, the J gene TRBJ2-1, with 11 nucleotides matching TRBD2. The CDR3 loop spans 16 amino acids. V dropped 5 bases and J dropped 7; count of bases not matched to a gene: 10. Germline V gene lookup returns CDR1 ENHRY and CDR2 SYGVKD. Here the CDR3 reads CAISLLRTSGLNEQFF. CDR3 nucleotide sequence: TGTGCCATCAGTTTACTGAGGACTAGCGGGTTGAATGAGCAGTTCTTC.

Details on this clone: The junction shows a germline mismatch at one end, possibly a read error. CDR3 sequence reads: CASSQGGPDTQYF. The CDR3 coding sequence is TGTGCCAGCAGCCAAGGGGGCCCAGATACGCAGTATTTT. This sequence joins TRBV4-1 and TRBJ2-3, with TRBD1 matching over 7 bases. Germline V gene sequence: CDR1 MGHRA, CDR2 YSYEKL. The CDR3 extends over 13 amino acids.

V gene TRBV19 combines with J gene TRBJ2-7, with no clear D. The length of the CDR3 is 15 residues. V lost 10 bases to trimming and J lost 3 bases, with 22 bases between them. Looked up from germline, CDR1 is LNHDA and CDR2 is SQIVND (reference sequence). The CDR3 sequence is CATRRKGRRHYEQYF. CDR3 DNA: TGTGCCACCCGACGGAAGGGCCGCCGACACTACGAGCAGTACTTC.

This clone was seen a single time. The chain links TRBV27 to TRBJ2-7, with D tentatively TRBD1 (6 bases). Trimming took off 6 bases at V and 0 bases at J, with 15 bases between the two ends. Germline CDR1 and CDR2: MNHEY and SMNVEV (reference sequence). This CDR3 spans 15 amino acids. The CDR3 is CASSRRRGSSYEQYF. The DNA of the CDR3 is TGTGCCAGCAGCCGACGAAGGGGGAGCTCCTACGAGCAGTACTTC.

The rearrangement links TRBV27 to TRBJ2-1, with TRBD1 identical over 9 bases. This CDR3 is built from 18 residues. The junction had 10 bases not matched to a gene; V was cut back by 4 bases and J by 0 bases. Germline-derived CDR1 and CDR2 are MNHEY and SMNVEV (reference sequence). The CDR3 nucleotides read TGTGCCAGCAGTTGGGGACAGGGACGGTCCCTCTCCTACAATGAGCAGTTCTTC. Translated: CASSWGQGRSLSYNEQFF.

The chain joins TRBV9 to TRBJ2-1, with TRBD2 matching over 11 bases. The length of the CDR3 is 15 residues. Germline loops: CDR1 SGDLS, CDR2 YYNGEE. With 3 bases clipped from V and 4 bases from J, the junction kept 3 bases outside the gene matches. CDR3 sequence reads: CASSAGLAAYNEQFF. In nucleotides, the CDR3 is TGTGCCAGCAGCGCGGGACTAGCGGCTTACAATGAGCAGTTCTTC.

The chain joins TRBV12-1 to TRBJ2-3; whether TRBD1, the table's D call, matches the DNA was not checked. TRBV12-1 is marked as a pseudogene. The CDR3 length is 16 residues. This CDR3 reads CASSCWTGVLIHTQYF. In DNA form, the CDR3 reads TGTGCCAGCAGTTGCTGGACAGGGGTTTTGATTCATACGCAGTATTTT.

CDR3 nucleotides: TGCGCCAGCACTAATACGACGGGACTGGACTACGGTGGCACAGATACGCAGTATTTT. This sequence encodes CASTNTTGLDYGGTDTQYF. The chain recombines TRBV10-1 with TRBJ2-3; D may be TRBD2 (6 bases). CDR3 length: 19 residues. Germline CDR1 reads WNHNN; CDR2 reads SYGVQD (reference sequence). V was shortened by 7 bases and J by 1 base, with 27 bases between the two germline ends.

The V and J genes are TRBV30 and TRBJ1-2, with 10 bases aligning to TRBD1. The germline CDR1 and CDR2 sequences are GTSNPN and SVGIG (reference sequence). This CDR3 contains 13 residues. Germline trimming cut 0 bases from V and 5 bases from J; bases unmatched to any gene: 0. The CDR3 bases are TGTGCCTGGAGTGTGGGACAGGGGTATGGCTACACCTTC. Translated: CAWSVGQGYGYTF.

This rearrangement joins TRBV6-5 to TRBJ1-5; no firm D call. CDR3 size: 15 residues. From germline, CDR1 is MNHEY and CDR2 SVGAGI. Trimming took off 8 bases at V and 3 bases at J, with 17 bases between the two ends. In DNA form, the CDR3 reads TGTGCCAGCTCCATGTTCAGGTCCTCCAATCAGCCCCAGCATTTT. Encoded protein: CASSMFRSSNQPQHF.

The J gene is TRBJ2-7, the V gene TRBV9; D unresolved. The germline V and J ends were trimmed by 3 bases and 0 bases, with 10 bases remaining between them. Germline V gene sequence: CDR1 SGDLS, CDR2 YYNGEE. This CDR3 has 14 residues. CDR3 DNA sequence: TGTGCCAGCAGCGATGGGGTCAGCTCCTACGAGCAGTACTTC. This gives the protein CASSDGVSSYEQYF.

This clone was seen more than once but under ten times. J is TRBJ2-5 and V is TRBV19; 10 positions agree with TRBD1. CDR1 is LNHDA and CDR2 is SQIVND in the germline V gene (reference sequence). J gave up 5 bases and V 7 bases, and 13 bases lay outside the gene matches. CDR3 size: 16 residues. The CDR3 nucleotides are TGTGCCAGTAACCCAAAGCCGGGACAGGGGCAGGAGACCCAGTACTTC. Amino acid sequence: CASNPKPGQGQETQYF.

Note on this clone: An end of the junction differs from the germline gene, which may be a read error. The chain is built from TRBV5-3 and TRBJ1-2; TRBD1 aligns across 8 bases. TRBV5-3 is treated as an ORF (open reading frame) with a function not yet certain. The CDR3 spans 14 residues. This CDR3 reads CASSSSQGAYGYTF. The CDR3 DNA is TGTGCCAGCAGCTCGAGCCAGGGGGCGTATGGCTACACCTTC.

The chain carries TRBV6-5 and TRBJ1-1; D is ambiguous. The V and J ends lost 7 bases and 5 bases respectively, with 17 bases between them. This CDR3 is 14 amino acids long. In germline, CDR1 is MNHEY, CDR2 SVGAGI. Here the CDR3 DNA reads TGTGCCAGCAAGAAATCGGTGAAGAGGACTGAAGCTTTCTTT. Protein sequence: CASKKSVKRTEAFF.

This clone is deemed medium-sized. J is TRBJ1-2 and V is TRBV6-6; 7 bases are a match to TRBD1. This CDR3 region has 14 residues. Losses at the gene ends were 10 bases for V and 0 bases for J; bases not matched to a gene: 8. Germline values: CDR1 MNHNY, CDR2 SVGAGI (reference sequence). CDR3 region: CAINRGPTNYGYTF. The CDR3 DNA is TGTGCCATCAACAGGGGTCCCACTAACTATGGCTACACCTTC.

The chain is built from TRBV29-1 and TRBJ1-2; D is unresolved. This CDR3 region has 13 residues. Germline V gene sequence: CDR1 SQVTM, CDR2 ANQGSEA. The V gene lost 7 bases and the J gene lost 3 bases, with 15 bases spanning the gap. The CDR3 region has the DNA TGCAGCGGTGGCGCTTCCGGGTACTATGGCTACACCTTC. Its translation: CSGGASGYYGYTF.

V is TRBV9 and J is TRBJ2-1; tentatively, D is TRBD2 (5 bases). V shed 3 bases and J shed 5 bases, with 15 bases lying between them. CDR1 is SGDLS, CDR2 YYNGEE, per germline. The CDR3 consists of 15 residues. The CDR3 loop is CASSASSLADNEQFF. The DNA for the CDR3 is TGTGCCAGCAGCGCGTCGTCGCTAGCAGACAATGAGCAGTTCTTC.

By share, this clone counts as medium-sized. The V call is TRBV28, the J call TRBJ2-7, with D unresolved. CDR1 and CDR2 (germline): MDHEN, SYDVKM. The CDR3 contains 13 residues. V lost 3 bases, J lost 0 bases, and 6 bases lay in between. As DNA, the CDR3 is TGTGCCAGCAGTTTCGCCAGCTCCTACGAGCAGTACTTC. It specifies CASSFASSYEQYF. The variable domain in full, with the rest retrieved from reference TRBV28 and TRBJ2-7, is DVKVTQSSRYLVKRTGEKVFLECVQDMDHENMFWYRQDPGLGLRLIYFSYDVKMKEKGDIPEGYSVSREKKERFSLILESASTNQTSMYLCASSFASSYEQYFGPGTRLTVT.